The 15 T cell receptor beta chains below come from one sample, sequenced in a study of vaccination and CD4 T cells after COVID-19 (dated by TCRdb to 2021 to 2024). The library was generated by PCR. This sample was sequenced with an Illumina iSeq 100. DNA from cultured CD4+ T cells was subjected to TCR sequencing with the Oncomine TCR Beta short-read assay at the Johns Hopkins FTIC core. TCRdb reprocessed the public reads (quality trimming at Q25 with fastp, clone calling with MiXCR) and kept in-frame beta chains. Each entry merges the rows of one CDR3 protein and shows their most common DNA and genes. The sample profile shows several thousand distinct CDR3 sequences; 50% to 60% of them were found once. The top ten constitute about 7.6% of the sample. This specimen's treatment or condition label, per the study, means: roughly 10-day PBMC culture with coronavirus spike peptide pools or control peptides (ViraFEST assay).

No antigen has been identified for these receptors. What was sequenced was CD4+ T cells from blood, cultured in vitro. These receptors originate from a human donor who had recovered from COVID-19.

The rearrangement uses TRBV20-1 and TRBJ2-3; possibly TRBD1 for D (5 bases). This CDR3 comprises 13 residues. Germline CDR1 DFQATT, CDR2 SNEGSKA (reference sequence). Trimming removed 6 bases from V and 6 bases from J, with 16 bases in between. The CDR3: CSAAGLPHDTQYF. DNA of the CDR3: TGCAGTGCCGCAGGGTTACCACATGATACGCAGTATTTT.

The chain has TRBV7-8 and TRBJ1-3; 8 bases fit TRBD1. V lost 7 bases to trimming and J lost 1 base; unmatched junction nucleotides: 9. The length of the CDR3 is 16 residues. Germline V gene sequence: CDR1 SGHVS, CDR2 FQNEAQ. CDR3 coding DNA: TGTGCCAGCACCGCCTGGGACAGGTCATCTGGAAACACCATATATTTT. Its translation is CASTAWDRSSGNTIYF.

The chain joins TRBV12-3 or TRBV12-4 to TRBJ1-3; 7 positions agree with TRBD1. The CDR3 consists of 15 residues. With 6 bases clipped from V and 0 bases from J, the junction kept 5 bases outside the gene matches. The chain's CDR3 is CASREQGISGNTIYF. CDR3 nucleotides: TGTGCCAGCAGGGAACAGGGGATCTCTGGAAACACCATATATTTT.

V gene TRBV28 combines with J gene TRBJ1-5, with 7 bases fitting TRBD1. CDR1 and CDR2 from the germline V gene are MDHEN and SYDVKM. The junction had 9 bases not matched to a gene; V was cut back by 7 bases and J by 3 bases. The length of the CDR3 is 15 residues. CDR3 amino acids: CASTSGQFANQPQHF. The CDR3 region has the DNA TGTGCCAGCACGTCGGGACAGTTTGCCAATCAGCCCCAGCATTTT. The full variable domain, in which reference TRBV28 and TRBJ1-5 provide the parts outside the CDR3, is DVKVTQSSRYLVKRTGEKVFLECVQDMDHENMFWYRQDPGLGLRLIYFSYDVKMKEKGDIPEGYSVSREKKERFSLILESASTNQTSMYLCASTSGQFANQPQHFGDGTRLSIL.

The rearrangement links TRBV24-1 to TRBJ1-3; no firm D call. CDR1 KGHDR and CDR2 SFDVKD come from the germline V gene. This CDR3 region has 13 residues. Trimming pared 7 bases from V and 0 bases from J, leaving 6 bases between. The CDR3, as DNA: TGTGCCACCAGCGCCTCCTCTGGAAACACCATATATTTT. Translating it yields CATSASSGNTIYF.

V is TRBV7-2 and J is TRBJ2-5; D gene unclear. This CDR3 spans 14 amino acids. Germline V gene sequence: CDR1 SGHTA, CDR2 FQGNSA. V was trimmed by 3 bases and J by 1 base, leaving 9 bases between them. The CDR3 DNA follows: TGTGCCAGCAGCTTCGGACCATTCCAAGAGACCCAGTACTTC. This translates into CASSFGPFQETQYF.

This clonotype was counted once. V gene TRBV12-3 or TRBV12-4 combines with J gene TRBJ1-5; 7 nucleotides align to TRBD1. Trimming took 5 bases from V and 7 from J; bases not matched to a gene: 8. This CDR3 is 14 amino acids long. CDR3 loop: CASSPTGVGQPQHF. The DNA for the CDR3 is TGTGCCAGCAGTCCAACAGGGGTAGGCCAGCCCCAGCATTTT.

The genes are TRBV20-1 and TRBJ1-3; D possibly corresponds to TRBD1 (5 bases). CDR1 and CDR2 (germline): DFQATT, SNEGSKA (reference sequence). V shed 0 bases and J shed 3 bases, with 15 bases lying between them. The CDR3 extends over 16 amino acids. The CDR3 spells CSARDGQGAYGNTIYF. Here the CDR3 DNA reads TGCAGTGCTAGAGACGGGCAGGGCGCATATGGAAACACCATATATTTT.

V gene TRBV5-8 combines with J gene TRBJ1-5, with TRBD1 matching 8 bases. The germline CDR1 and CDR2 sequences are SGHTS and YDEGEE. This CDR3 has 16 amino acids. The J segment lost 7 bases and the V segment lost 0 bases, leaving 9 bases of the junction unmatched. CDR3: CASSLVYGQGRQPQHF. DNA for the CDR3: TGTGCCAGCAGCTTGGTCTATGGACAGGGTAGGCAGCCCCAGCATTTT.

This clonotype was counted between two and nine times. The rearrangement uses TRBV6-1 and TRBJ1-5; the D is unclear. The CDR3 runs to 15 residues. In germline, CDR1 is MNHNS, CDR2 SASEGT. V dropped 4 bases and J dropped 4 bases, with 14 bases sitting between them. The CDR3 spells CASSVAKSRNQPQHF. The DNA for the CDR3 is TGTGCCAGCAGTGTTGCCAAGTCCCGTAATCAGCCCCAGCATTTT.

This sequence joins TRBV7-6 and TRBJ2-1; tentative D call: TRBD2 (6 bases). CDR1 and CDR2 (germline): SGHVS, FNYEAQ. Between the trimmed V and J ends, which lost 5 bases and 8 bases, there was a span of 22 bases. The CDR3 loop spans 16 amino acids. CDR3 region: CASSQTGGELVHEQFF. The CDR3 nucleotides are TGTGCCAGCAGCCAAACCGGGGGTGAGCTCGTGCATGAGCAGTTCTTC.

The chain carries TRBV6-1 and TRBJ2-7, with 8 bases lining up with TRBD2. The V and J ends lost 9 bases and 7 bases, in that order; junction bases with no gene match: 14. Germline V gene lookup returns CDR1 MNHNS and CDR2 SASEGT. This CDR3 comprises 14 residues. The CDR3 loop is CASGRGREVGEQYF. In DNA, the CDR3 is TGTGCCAGTGGGCGCGGGCGGGAGGTGGGAGAGCAGTACTTC.

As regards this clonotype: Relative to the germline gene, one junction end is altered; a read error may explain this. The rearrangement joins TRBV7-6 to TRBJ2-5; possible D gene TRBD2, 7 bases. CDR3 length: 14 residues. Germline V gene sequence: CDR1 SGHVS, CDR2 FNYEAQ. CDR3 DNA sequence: TGTGCTAGCAGTCGCTCGAGGGGGGGAGAGACCCAGTACTTC. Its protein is CASSRSRGGETQYF. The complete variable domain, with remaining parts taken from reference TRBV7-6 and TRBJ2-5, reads GAGVSQSPRYKVTKRGQDVALRCDPISGHVSLYWYRQALGQGPEFLTYFNYEAQQDKSGLPNDRFSAERPEGSISTLTIQRTEQRDSAMYRCASSRSRGGETQYFGPGTRLLVL.

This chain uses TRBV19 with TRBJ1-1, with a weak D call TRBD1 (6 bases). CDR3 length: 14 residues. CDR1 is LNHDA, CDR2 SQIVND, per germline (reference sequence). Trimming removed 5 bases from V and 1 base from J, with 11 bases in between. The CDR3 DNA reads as TGTGCCAGTAGTCTCGGGACACCGAACACTGAAGCTTTCTTT. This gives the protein CASSLGTPNTEAFF.

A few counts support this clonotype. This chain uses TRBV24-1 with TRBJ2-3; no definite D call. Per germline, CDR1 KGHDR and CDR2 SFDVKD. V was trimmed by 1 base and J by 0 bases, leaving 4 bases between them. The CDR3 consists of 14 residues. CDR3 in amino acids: CATSDLISTDTQYF. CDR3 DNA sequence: TGTGCCACCAGTGATTTAATAAGCACAGATACGCAGTATTTT.